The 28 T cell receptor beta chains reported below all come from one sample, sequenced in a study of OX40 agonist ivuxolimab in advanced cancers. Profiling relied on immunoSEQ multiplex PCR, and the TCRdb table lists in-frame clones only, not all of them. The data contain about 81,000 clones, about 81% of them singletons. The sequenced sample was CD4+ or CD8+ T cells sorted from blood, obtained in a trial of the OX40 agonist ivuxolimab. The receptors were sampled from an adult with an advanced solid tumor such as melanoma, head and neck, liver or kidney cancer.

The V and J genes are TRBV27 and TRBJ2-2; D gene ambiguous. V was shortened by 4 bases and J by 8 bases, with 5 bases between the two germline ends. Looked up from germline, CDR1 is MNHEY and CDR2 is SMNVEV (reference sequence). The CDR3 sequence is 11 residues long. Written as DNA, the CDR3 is TGTGCCAGCAGTTGGGGAGGGGAGCTGTTTTTT. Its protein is CASSWGGELFF.

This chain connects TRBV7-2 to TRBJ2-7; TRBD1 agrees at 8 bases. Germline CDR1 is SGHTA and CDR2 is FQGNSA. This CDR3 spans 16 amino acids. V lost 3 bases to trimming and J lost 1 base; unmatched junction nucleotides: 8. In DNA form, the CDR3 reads TGTGCCAGCAGCTTTCATTCAGGGGGCCTTTCCTACGAGCAGTACTTC. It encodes CASSFHSGGLSYEQYF.

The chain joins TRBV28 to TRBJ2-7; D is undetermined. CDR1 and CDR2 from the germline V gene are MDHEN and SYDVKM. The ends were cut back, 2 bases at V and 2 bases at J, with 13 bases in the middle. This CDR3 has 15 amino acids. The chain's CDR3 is CASSLRALGTYEQYV. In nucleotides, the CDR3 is TGTGCCAGCAGTTTACGCGCTCTAGGGACCTACGAGCAGTACGTC.

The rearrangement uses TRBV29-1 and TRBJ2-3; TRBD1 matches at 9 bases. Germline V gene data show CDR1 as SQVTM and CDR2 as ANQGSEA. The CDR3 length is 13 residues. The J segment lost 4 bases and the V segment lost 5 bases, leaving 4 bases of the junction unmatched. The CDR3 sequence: CSVRGQGPDTQYF. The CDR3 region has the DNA TGCAGCGTTAGAGGACAGGGGCCAGATACGCAGTATTTT.

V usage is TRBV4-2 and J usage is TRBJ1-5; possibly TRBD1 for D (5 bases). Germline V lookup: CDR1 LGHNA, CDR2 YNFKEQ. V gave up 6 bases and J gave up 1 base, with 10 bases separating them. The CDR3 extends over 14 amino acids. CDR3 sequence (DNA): TGTGCCAGCAGTTCAGGGATAAGCAATCAGCCCCAGCATTTT. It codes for CASSSGISNQPQHF.

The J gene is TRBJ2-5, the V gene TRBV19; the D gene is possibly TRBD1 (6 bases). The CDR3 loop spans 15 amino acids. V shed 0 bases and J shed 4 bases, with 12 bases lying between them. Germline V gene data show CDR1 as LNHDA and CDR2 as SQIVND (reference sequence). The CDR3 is CASSIEGQRRETQYF. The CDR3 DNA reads TGTGCCAGTAGTATAGAAGGACAGCGGCGAGAGACCCAGTACTTC.

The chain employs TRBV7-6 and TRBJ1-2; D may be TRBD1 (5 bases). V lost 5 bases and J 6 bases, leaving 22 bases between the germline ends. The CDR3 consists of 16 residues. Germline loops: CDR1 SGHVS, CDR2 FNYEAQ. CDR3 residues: CASSPSRSGFSDGYTF. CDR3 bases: TGTGCCAGCAGCCCCAGCCGGTCAGGGTTTTCGGATGGCTACACCTTC.

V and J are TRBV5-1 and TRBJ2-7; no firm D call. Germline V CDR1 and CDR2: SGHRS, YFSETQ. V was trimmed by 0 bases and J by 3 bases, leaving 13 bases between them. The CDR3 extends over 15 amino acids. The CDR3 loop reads CASSLALGPGYEQYF. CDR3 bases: TGCGCCAGCAGCTTGGCCTTAGGACCGGGCTACGAGCAGTACTTC.

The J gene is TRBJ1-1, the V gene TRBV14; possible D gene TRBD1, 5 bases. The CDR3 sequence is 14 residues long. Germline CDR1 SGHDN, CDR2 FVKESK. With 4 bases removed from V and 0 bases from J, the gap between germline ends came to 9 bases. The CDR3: CASSPPGMNTEAFF. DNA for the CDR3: TGTGCCAGCAGCCCACCAGGGATGAACACTGAAGCTTTCTTT.

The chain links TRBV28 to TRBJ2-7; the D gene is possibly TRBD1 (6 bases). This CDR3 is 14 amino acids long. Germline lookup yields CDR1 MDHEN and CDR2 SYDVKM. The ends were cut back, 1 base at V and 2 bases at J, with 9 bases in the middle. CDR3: CASSLYRVTYEQYF. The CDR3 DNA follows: TGTGCCAGCAGTTTATACAGGGTTACCTACGAGCAGTACTTC.

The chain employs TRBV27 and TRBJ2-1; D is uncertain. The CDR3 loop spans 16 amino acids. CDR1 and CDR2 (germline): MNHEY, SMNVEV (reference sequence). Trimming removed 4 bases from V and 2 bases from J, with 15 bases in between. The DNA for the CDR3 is TGTGCCAGCAGTTCTTGGGCCTCGGGTCCCTACAATGAGCAGTTCTTC. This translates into CASSSWASGPYNEQFF.

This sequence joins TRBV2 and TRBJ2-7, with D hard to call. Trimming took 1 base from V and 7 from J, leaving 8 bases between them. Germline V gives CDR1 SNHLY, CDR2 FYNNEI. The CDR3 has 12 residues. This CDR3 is CASSEVNWEQYV. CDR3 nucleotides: TGTGCCAGCAGTGAAGTTAACTGGGAGCAGTACGTC.

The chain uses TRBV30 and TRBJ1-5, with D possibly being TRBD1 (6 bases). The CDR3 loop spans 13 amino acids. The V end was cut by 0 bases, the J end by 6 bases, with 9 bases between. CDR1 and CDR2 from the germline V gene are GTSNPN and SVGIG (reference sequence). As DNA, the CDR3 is TGTGCCTGGAGTGTACAGGGAGGTCAGCCCCAGCATTTT. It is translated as CAWSVQGGQPQHF.

CDR3: CASSEGVGSSYEQYF. The CDR3, as DNA: TGTGCCAGCAGTGAAGGGGTTGGGAGCTCCTACGAGCAGTACTTC. The chain uses TRBV6-1 and TRBJ2-7; TRBD2 is a possible D gene (5 bases). The CDR3 spans 15 residues. With 1 base removed from V and 0 bases from J, the gap between germline ends came to 10 bases. Germline V gene lookup returns CDR1 MNHNS and CDR2 SASEGT.

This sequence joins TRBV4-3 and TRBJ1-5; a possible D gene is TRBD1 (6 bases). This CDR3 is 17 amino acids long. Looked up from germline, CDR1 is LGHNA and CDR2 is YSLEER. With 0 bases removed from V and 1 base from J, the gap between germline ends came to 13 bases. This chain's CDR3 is CASSQEGGQSSNQPQHF. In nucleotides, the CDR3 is TGCGCCAGCAGCCAAGAAGGGGGTCAGTCAAGCAATCAGCCCCAGCATTTT.

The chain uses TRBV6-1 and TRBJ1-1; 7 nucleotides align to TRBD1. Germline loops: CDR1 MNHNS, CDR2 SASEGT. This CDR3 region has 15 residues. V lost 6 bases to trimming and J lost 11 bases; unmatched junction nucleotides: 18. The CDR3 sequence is CASRTAFRQGLGAFF. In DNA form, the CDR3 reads TGTGCCAGCAGGACAGCATTTCGACAGGGTCTTGGCGCTTTCTTT.

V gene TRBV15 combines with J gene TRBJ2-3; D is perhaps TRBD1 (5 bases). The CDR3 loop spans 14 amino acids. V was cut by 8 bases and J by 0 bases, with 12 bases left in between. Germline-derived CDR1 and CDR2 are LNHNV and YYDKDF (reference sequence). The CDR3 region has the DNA TGTGCCACCTCGACAGAATCAAGCACAGATACGCAGTATTTT. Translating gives CATSTESSTDTQYF.

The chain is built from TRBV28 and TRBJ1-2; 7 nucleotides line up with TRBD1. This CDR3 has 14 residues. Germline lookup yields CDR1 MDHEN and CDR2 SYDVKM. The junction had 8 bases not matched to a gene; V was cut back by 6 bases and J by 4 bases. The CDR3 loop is CASRTIRDSYGYTF. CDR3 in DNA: TGTGCCAGCAGGACCATCAGGGACAGCTATGGCTACACCTTC.

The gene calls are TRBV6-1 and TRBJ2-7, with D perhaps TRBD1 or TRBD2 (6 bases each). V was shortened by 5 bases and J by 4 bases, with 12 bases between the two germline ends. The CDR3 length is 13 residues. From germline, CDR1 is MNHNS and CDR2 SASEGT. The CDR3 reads CASSTGLAYEQYV. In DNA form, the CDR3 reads TGTGCCAGCAGTACAGGGCTAGCGTACGAGCAGTACGTC.

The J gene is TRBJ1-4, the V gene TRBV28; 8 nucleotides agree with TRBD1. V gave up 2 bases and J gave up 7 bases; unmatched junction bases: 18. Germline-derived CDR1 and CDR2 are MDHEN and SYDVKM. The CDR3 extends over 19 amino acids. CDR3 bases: TGTGCCAGCAGTTTAGCCCTCAGGGACAGGCGGATCTCTGGTGAAAAACTGTTTTTT. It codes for CASSLALRDRRISGEKLFF.

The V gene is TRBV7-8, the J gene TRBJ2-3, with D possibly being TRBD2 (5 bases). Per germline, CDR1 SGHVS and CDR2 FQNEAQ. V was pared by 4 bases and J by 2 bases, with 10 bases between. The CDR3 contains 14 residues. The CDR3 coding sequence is TGTGCCAGCAGCTACGAGGGAGCCACAGATACGCAGTATTTT. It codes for CASSYEGATDTQYF.

The CDR3 reads CASSPILGGDGAKNIQYF. Here the CDR3 DNA reads TGCGCCAGCAGCCCTATCCTGGGAGGGGACGGGGCCAAAAACATTCAGTACTTC. The rearrangement joins TRBV4-1 to TRBJ2-4, with 7 bases that match TRBD2. Looked up from germline, CDR1 is MGHRA and CDR2 is YSYEKL. The CDR3 sequence is 18 residues long. The ends lost 4 bases at V and 1 base at J; junction bases unmatched: 13.

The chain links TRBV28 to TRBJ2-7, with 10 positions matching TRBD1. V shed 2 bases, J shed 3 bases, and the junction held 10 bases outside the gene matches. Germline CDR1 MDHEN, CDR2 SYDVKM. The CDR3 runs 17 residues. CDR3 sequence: CASSLVQGQGKSYEQYF. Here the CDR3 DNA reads TGTGCCAGCAGTTTAGTTCAGGGACAGGGGAAAAGCTACGAGCAGTACTTC.

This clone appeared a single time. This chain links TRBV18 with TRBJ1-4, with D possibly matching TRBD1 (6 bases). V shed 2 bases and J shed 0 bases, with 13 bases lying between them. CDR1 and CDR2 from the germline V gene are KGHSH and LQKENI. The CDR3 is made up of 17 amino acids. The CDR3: CASSPAGTTSTNEKLFF. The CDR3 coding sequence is TGTGCCAGCTCACCAGCGGGGACAACATCAACTAATGAAAAACTGTTTTTT.

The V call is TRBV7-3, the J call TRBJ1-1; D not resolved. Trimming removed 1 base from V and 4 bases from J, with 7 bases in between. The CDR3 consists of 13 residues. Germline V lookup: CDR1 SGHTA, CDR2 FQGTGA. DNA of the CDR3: TGTGCCAGCAGCTTAATGTCTCTCACTGAAGCTTTCTTT. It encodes CASSLMSLTEAFF.

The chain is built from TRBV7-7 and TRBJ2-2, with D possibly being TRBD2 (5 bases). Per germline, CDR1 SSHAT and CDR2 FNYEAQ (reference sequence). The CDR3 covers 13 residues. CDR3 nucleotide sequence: TGTGCTACGGGGAGAGAGAACACCGGGGAGCTGTTTTTT. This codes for CATGRENTGELFF. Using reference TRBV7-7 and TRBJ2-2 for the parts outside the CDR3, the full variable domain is GAGVSQSPRYKVTKRGQDVTLRCDPISSHATLYWYQQALGQGPEFLTYFNYEAQPDKSGLPSDRFSAERPEGSISTLTIQRTEQRDSAMYRCATGRENTGELFFGEGSRLTVL.

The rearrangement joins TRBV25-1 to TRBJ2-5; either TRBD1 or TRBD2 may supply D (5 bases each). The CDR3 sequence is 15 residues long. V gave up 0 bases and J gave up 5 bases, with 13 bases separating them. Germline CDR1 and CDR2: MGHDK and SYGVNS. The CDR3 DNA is TGTGCCAGCAGTGAATATAGTGAGGGGCGGGAGACCCAGTACTTC. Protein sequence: CASSEYSEGRETQYF.

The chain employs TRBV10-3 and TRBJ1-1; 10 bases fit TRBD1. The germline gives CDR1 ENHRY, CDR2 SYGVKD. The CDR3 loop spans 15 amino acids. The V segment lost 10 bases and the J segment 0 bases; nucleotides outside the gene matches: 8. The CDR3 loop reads CATGTGAVMNTEAFF. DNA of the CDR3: TGTGCCACTGGGACAGGGGCCGTCATGAACACTGAAGCTTTCTTT.